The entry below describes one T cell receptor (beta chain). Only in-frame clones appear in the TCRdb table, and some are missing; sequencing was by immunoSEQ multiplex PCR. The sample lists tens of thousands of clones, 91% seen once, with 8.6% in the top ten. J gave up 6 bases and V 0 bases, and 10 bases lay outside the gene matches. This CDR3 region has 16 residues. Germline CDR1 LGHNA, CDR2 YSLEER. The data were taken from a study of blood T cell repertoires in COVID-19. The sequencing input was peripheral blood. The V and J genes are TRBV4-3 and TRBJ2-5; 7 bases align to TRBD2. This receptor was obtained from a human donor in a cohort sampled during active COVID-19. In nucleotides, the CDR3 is TGCGCCAGCAGCCAAGATCCCGGGGGGTTAGAGAAGACCCAGTACTTC. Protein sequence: CASSQDPGGLEKTQYF.